The sequence of this T cell receptor beta chain was determined in a study of T cell responses to AZD1222 COVID-19 vaccine. TCRdb's table, derived via immunoSEQ multiplex PCR, lists solely in-frame clones and lacks some. The sample includes roughly 140,000 clones, 90% to 95% seen only once; the top ten take under 5.5%. The V gene end was trimmed by 5 bases and the J gene end by 8 bases; junction bases not matched to a gene: 7. The germline V gene has CDR1 MGHDK and CDR2 SYGVNS. This CDR3 is built from 14 residues. Study-wide points: Among those given AZD1222, only five or six were seropositive at baseline. Vaccine-related CD4 TCRs covered spike, predominating at 160-218 and 743-854.

Notes on this clone: What it binds is unknown.

The sequence was obtained from an adult in good health. The V gene is TRBV25-1, the J gene TRBJ1-2; 11 nucleotides align to TRBD1. Specimen: peripheral blood, collected on day 0 of AZD1222 vaccination. The DNA of the CDR3 is TGTGCCAGCAGTTATGGACAGGGGGCGTCGGGCTACACCTTC. Amino acids: CASSYGQGASGYTF.